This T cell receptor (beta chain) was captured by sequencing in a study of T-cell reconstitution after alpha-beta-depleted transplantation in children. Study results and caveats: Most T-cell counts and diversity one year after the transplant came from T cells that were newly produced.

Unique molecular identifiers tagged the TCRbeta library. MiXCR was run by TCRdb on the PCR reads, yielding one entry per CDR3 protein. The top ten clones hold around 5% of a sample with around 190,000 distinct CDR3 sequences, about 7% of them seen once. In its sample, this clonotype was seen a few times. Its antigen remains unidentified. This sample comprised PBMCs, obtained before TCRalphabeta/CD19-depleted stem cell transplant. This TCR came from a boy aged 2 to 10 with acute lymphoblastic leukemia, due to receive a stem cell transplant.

The CDR3 sequence: CASSLLGDRGYEQYF. In DNA, the CDR3 is TGTGCCAGCAGCCTACTAGGGGACAGGGGGTACGAGCAGTACTTC. The V call is TRBV5-7, the J call TRBJ2-7, with 11 bases identical to TRBD1. TRBV5-7 is treated as an ORF (open reading frame) with a function not yet certain. There are 15 residues in the CDR3. Germline trimming cut 4 bases from V and 4 bases from J; bases unmatched to any gene: 7.